This section outlines one T cell receptor (beta chain) sequence together with its context. V lost 1 base and J 3 bases, leaving 10 bases between the germline ends. CDR3 length equals 14 residues. Germline V gene lookup returns CDR1 SGHVS and CDR2 FNYEAQ. In the original workflow: How many nucleated cells were present was estimated from reference gene primer amplification. TCRdb's table, derived via immunoSEQ multiplex PCR, lists solely in-frame clones and lacks some. For V, J and clone size, that table is used; D and trimming come from the DNA. Of more than 250,000 clones in the sample, around 87% were seen once. The sample originates from a study of blood T cell repertoires in COVID-19.

Sequenced sample: peripheral blood. The origin of this receptor is a man aged 45-60 years with active or convalescent COVID-19. V usage is TRBV7-6 and J usage is TRBJ2-7; possibly TRBD2 for D (5 bases). CDR3 sequence reads: CASSLGTGYYEQYF. As DNA, the CDR3 is TGTGCCAGCAGCTTAGGGACGGGGTACTACGAGCAGTACTTC.